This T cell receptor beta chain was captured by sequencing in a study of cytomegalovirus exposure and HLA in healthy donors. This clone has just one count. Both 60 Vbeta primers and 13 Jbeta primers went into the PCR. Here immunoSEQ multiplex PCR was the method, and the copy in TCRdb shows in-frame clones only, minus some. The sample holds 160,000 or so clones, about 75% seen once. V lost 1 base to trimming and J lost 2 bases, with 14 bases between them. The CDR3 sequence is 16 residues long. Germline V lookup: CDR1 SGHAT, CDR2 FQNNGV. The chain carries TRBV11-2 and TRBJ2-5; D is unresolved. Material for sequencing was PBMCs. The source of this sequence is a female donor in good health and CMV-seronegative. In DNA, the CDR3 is TGTGCCAGCAGCTTAGTGTCCCCAGGCCCTCAAGAGACCCAGTACTTC. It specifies CASSLVSPGPQETQYF.